This TCR beta chain was recovered during a study of shared clonotypes between healthy human individuals. Overall study: Donor composition was a couple of women and a few men, aged 18 to 49.

A word on this clone: Its antigen remains unidentified.

Study outcomes and limitations: Clonotype sharing levels among donors were expected to vary with sequencing depth. Generally, naive subsets came out with larger estimated richness than memory subsets.

This table comes from immunoSEQ multiplex PCR, and its TCRdb copy is limited to in-frame clones, with some not included. The sample carries around 83,000 clones, over 55% recorded once. The sequence came from a man aged 30 to 39 in good health. Sequenced sample: memory CD8+ T cells sorted from blood. As to subset: CD45RO+ cells pooled with CCR7-negative TemRA cells.

The CDR3 loop is CASSGAGTGIGYEQYF. CDR3 DNA: TGTGCCAGCAGTGGAGCCGGGACAGGGATCGGCTACGAGCAGTACTTC. This chain links TRBV6-1 with TRBJ2-7; 9 nucleotides match TRBD1. Germline assignment: CDR1 MNHNS and CDR2 SASEGT. With 4 bases clipped from V and 3 bases from J, the junction kept 10 bases outside the gene matches. CDR3 length: 16 amino acids.